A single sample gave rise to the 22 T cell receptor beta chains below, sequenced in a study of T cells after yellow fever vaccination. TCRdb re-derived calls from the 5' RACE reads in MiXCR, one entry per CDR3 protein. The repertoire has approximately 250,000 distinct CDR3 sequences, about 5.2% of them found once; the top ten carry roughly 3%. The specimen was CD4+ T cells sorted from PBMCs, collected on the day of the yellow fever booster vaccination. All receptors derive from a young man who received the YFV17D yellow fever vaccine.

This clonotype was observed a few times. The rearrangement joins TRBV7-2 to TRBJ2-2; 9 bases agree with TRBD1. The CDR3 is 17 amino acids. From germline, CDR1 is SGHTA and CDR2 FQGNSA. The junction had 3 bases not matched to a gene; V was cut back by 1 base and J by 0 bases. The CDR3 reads CASSLGRTGANTGELFF. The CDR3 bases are TGTGCCAGCAGCTTAGGCCGGACAGGGGCGAACACCGGGGAGCTGTTTTTT.

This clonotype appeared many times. DNA of the CDR3: TGTGCCAGCAGCTTCGACGAAGGCTACACCTTC. This codes for CASSFDEGYTF. The chain joins TRBV7-9 to TRBJ1-2; D is ambiguous. Germline-derived CDR1 and CDR2 are SEHNR and FQNEAQ (reference sequence). The V gene lost 3 bases and the J gene lost 8 bases, with 7 bases spanning the gap. The CDR3 extends over 11 amino acids.

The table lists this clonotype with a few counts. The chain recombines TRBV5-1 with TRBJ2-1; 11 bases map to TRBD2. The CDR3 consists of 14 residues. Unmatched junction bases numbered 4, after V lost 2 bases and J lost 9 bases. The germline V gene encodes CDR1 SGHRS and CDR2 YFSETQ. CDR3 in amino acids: CASSFSGGAGEQFF. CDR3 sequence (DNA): TGCGCCAGCAGCTTTAGCGGGGGGGCCGGTGAGCAGTTCTTC.

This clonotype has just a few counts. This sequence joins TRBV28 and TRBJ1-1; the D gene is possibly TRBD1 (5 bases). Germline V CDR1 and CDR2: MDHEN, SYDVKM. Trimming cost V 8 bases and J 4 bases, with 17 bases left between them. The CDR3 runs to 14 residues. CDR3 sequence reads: CASGSGGSRTEAFF. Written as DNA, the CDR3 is TGTGCCAGCGGGTCTGGGGGGTCACGCACTGAAGCTTTCTTT.

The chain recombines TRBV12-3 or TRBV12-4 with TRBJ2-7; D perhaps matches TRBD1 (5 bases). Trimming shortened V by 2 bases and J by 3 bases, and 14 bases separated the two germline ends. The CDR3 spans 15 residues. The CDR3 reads CASSLRSGLFYEQYF. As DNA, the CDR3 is TGTGCCAGCAGTTTAAGGTCAGGGCTCTTCTACGAGCAGTACTTC.

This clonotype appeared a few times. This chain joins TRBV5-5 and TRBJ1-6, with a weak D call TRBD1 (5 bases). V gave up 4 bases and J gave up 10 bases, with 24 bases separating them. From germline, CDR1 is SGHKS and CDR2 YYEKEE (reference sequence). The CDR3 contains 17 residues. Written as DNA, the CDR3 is TGTGCCAGCAGCGGGGGGACTCGCGGGGCGAATTGGTCACCCCTCCACTTT. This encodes CASSGGTRGANWSPLHF.

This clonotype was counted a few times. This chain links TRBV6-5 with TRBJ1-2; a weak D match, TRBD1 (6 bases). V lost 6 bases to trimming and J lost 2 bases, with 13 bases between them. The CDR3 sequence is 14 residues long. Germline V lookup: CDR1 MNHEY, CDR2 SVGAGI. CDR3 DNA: TGTGCCAGCAGCTCCGGGACAAAAAACTATGGCTACACCTTC. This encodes CASSSGTKNYGYTF.

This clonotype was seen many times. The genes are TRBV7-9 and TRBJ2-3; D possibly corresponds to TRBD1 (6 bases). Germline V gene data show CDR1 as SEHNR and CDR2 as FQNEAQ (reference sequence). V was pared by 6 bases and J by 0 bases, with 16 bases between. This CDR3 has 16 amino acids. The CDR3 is CASRRHRASSTDTQYF. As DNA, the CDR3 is TGTGCCAGCAGGCGGCACAGGGCCTCTAGCACAGATACGCAGTATTTT.

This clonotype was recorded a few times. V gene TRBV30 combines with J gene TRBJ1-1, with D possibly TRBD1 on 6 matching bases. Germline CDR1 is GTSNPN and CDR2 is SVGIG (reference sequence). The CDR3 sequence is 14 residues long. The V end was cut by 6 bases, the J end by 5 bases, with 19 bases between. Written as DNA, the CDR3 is TGTGCCTGCTCCTGGGGGCCGGGTAGGACTGAAGCTTTCTTT. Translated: CACSWGPGRTEAFF.

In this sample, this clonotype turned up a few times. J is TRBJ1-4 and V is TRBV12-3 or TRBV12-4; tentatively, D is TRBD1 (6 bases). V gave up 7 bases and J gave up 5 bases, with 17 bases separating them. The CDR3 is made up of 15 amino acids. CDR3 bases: TGTGCCAGCACCCTACAGGAGGGGGTGAATGAAAAACTGTTTTTT. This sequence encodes CASTLQEGVNEKLFF.

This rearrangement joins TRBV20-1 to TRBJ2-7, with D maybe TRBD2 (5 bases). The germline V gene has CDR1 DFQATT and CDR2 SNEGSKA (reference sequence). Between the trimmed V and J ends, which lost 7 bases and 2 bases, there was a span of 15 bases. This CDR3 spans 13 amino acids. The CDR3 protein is CSVHETGTYEQYF. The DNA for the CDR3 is TGCAGTGTGCATGAGACGGGAACCTACGAGCAGTACTTC.

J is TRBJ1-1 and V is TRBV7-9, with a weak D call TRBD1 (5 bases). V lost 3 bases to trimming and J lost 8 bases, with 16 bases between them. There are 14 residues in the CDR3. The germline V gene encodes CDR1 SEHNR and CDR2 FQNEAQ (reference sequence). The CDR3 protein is CASSFTGALKEAFF. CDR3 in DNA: TGTGCCAGCAGCTTTACCGGGGCCCTGAAGGAAGCTTTCTTT.

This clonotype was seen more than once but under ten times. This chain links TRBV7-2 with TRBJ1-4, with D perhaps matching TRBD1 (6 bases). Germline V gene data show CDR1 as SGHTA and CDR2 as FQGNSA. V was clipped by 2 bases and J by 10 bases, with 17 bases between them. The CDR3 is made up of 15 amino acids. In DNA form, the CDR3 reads TGTGCCAGCAGCTTAAGTTGGCAGGGGTCGGGAAAACTGTTTTTT. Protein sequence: CASSLSWQGSGKLFF.

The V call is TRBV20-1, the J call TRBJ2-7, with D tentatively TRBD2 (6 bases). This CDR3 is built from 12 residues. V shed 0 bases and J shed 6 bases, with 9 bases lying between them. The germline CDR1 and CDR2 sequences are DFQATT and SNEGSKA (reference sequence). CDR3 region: CSAREGTSEQYV. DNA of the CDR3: TGCAGTGCTAGAGAAGGGACTTCCGAGCAGTACGTC.

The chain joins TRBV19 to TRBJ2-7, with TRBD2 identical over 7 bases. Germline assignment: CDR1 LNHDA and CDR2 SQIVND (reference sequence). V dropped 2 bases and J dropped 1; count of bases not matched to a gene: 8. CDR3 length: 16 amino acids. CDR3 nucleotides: TGTGCCAGTAGTATAAATGCAGCGGGGCAGTCCTACGAGCAGTACTTC. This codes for CASSINAAGQSYEQYF.

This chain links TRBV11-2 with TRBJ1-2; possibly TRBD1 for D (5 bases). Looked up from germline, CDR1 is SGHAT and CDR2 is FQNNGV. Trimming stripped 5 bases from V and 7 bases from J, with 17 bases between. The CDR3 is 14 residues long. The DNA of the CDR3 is TGTGCCAGCAGCCCCCTTCAGGGAAATACTGGCTACACCTTC. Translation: CASSPLQGNTGYTF.

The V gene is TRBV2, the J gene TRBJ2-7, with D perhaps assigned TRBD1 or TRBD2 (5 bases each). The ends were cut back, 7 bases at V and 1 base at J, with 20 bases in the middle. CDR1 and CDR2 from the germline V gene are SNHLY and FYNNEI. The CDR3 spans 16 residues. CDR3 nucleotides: TGTGCCAGCACCGGACCCTTCGGGACCTCGTCCTACGAGCAGTACTTC. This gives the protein CASTGPFGTSSYEQYF. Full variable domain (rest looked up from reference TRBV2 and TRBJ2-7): EPEVTQTPSHQVTQMGQEVILRCVPISNHLYFYWYRQILGQKVEFLVSFYNNEISEKSEIFDDQFSVERPDGSNFTLKIRSTKLEDSAMYFCASTGPFGTSSYEQYFGPGTRLTVT.

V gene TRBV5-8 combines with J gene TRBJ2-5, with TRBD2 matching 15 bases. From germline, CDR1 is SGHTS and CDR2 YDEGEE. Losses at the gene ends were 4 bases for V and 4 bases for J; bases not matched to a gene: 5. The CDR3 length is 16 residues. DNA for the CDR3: TGTGCCAGCAGCGTCGGACTAGCGGGGGGGCGAGAGACCCAGTACTTC. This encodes CASSVGLAGGRETQYF.

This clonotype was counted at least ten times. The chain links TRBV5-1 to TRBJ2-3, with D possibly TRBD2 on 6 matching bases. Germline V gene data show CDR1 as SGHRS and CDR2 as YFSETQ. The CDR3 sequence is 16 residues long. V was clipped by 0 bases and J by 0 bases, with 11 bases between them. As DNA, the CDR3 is TGCGCCAGCAGCTTGGAGGACTACCTTAGCACAGATACGCAGTATTTT. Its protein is CASSLEDYLSTDTQYF.

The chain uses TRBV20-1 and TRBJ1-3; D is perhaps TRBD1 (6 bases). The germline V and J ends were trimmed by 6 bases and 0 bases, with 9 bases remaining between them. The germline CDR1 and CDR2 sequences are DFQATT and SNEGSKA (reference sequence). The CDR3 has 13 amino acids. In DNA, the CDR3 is TGCAGTGCGTGGACAGCCTCTGGAAACACCATATATTTT. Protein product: CSAWTASGNTIYF.

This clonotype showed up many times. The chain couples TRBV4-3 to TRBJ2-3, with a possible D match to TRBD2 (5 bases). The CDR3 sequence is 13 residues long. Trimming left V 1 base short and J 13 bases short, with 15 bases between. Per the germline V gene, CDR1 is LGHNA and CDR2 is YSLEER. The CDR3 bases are TGCGCCAGCAGCCAAGCCCCGGACTCCCAAAAGTATTTT. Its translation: CASSQAPDSQKYF.

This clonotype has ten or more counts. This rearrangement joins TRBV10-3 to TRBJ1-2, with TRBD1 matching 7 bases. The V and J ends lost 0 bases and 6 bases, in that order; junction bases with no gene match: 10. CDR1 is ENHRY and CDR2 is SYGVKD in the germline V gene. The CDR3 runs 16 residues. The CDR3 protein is CAISESYLRQGDGYTF. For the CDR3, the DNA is TGTGCCATCAGTGAGTCGTACCTCAGACAGGGCGATGGCTACACCTTC.